One and the same sample provided the 14 T cell receptor beta chains below, sequenced in a study of T cell changes during pregnancy in multiple sclerosis. TCRdb's table, derived via immunoSEQ multiplex PCR, lists solely in-frame clones and lacks some. Of about 80,000 clones in the sample, approximately 90% are singletons; the top ten hold approximately 0.2%. This sample comprised CD4+ T cells from peripheral blood mononuclear cells, obtained before pregnancy. The receptor set was obtained from a female donor with multiple sclerosis, enrolled in a pregnancy study.

The chain recombines TRBV5-1 with TRBJ2-7; tentative D call: TRBD2 (6 bases). The CDR3 runs 15 residues. V was cut by 5 bases and J by 7 bases, with 22 bases left in between. The germline V gene encodes CDR1 SGHRS and CDR2 YFSETQ. CDR3 amino acids: CASSLEGTHLGEQYF. CDR3 nucleotide sequence: TGCGCCAGCAGTCTGGAGGGGACTCACTTGGGAGAGCAGTACTTC.

This clone was observed a single time. J is TRBJ2-1 and V is TRBV19, with 12 bases fitting TRBD2. CDR3 size: 16 residues. V dropped 5 bases and J dropped 4; count of bases not matched to a gene: 6. Germline V gene data show CDR1 as LNHDA and CDR2 as SQIVND (reference sequence). The DNA for the CDR3 is TGTGCCAGTAGTCTGACTAGCGGGGGCCCATACAATGAGCAGTTCTTC. Residues: CASSLTSGGPYNEQFF.

In this sample, this clone turned up a few times. The gene calls are TRBV5-4 and TRBJ2-5; 7 positions match TRBD1. Germline CDR1 is SGHNT and CDR2 is YYREEE (reference sequence). This CDR3 comprises 15 residues. The trim removed 4 bases at V and 0 bases at J, leaving 6 bases unmatched. The CDR3 bases are TGTGCCAGCAGCCGAGAAGGGGGCGACCAAGAGACCCAGTACTTC. Translating it yields CASSREGGDQETQYF.

The chain has TRBV30 and TRBJ2-7, with D possibly TRBD1 on 6 matching bases. The germline V gene has CDR1 GTSNPN and CDR2 SVGIG (reference sequence). The CDR3 length is 11 residues. V lost 4 bases to trimming and J lost 2 bases, with 6 bases between them. CDR3 DNA: TGTGCCTGGACAGGGGCCTACGAGCAGTACTTC. Translating gives CAWTGAYEQYF.

The chain uses TRBV19 and TRBJ1-2; TRBD1 matches 10 bases. The CDR3 is 14 amino acids. V trimming: 4 bases; J trimming: 6 bases; junction bases outside the gene matches: 5. Germline-derived CDR1 and CDR2 are LNHDA and SQIVND (reference sequence). CDR3 in DNA: TGTGCCAGTAGTACCAGACAGGGGGCTCATGGCTACACCTTC. This sequence encodes CASSTRQGAHGYTF.

This clone was recorded only once. The genes are TRBV19 and TRBJ2-5; 10 bases match TRBD2. The CDR3 runs to 15 residues. The trim removed 4 bases at V and 2 bases at J, leaving 4 bases unmatched. Germline lookup yields CDR1 LNHDA and CDR2 SQIVND (reference sequence). CDR3 sequence: CASSKLAGAQETQYF. DNA of the CDR3: TGTGCCAGTAGTAAGCTAGCGGGGGCACAAGAGACCCAGTACTTC.

The genes are TRBV5-1 and TRBJ2-7; the match to TRBD1 covers 7 bases. Looked up from germline, CDR1 is SGHRS and CDR2 is YFSETQ. J was trimmed by 4 bases and V by 0 bases; bases with no gene match: 4. This CDR3 contains 14 residues. CDR3 sequence: CASSLDLQGYEQYF. CDR3 bases: TGCGCCAGCAGCTTGGACCTACAGGGGTACGAGCAGTACTTC.

The chain uses TRBV19 and TRBJ1-1; TRBD1 is a possible D gene (5 bases). The CDR3 totals 14 residues. CDR1 and CDR2 from the germline V gene are LNHDA and SQIVND (reference sequence). The V gene lost 7 bases and the J gene lost 5 bases, with 17 bases spanning the gap. This CDR3 reads CASTYTGGYTEAFF. DNA of the CDR3: TGTGCCAGTACCTACACCGGGGGTTATACTGAAGCTTTCTTT.

This chain joins TRBV5-1 and TRBJ1-1, with D maybe TRBD1 (5 bases). V was clipped by 3 bases and J by 0 bases, with 12 bases between them. The CDR3 loop spans 15 amino acids. The germline V gene has CDR1 SGHRS and CDR2 YFSETQ. The CDR3 nucleotides read TGCGCCAGCAGCTACTCAGGGATCCTGAACACTGAAGCTTTCTTT. Protein sequence: CASSYSGILNTEAFF.

A single count supports this clone. The chain carries TRBV18 and TRBJ1-2; no definite D call. The CDR3 loop spans 14 amino acids. Deletions cut 3 bases from V and 5 bases from J, with 13 bases between. CDR1 and CDR2 from the germline V gene are KGHSH and LQKENI. CDR3 sequence: CASSPDLKEYGYTF. The CDR3 region has the DNA TGTGCCAGCTCACCCGACCTCAAGGAGTATGGCTACACCTTC.

The chain combines TRBV4-1 with TRBJ1-2; TRBD1 agrees at 7 bases. This CDR3 comprises 12 residues. V was pared by 4 bases and J by 5 bases, with 1 base of the junction left unmatched. Germline V gene data show CDR1 as MGHRA and CDR2 as YSYEKL. CDR3 sequence (DNA): TGCGCCAGCAGCCCAGGGGGATATGGCTACACCTTC. Translated, it gives CASSPGGYGYTF.

The chain links TRBV19 to TRBJ1-1; 8 positions match TRBD1. CDR3 length: 16 residues. J was trimmed by 1 base and V by 4 bases; bases with no gene match: 8. Germline V gene sequence: CDR1 LNHDA, CDR2 SQIVND (reference sequence). The CDR3 region is CASSTRTGSANTEAFF. CDR3 sequence (DNA): TGTGCCAGTAGTACACGGACAGGGTCGGCGAACACTGAAGCTTTCTTT.

The chain combines TRBV18 with TRBJ2-7; 14 positions agree with TRBD2. The CDR3 is made up of 19 amino acids. CDR1 is KGHSH, CDR2 LQKENI, per germline. The junction had 11 bases not matched to a gene; V was cut back by 3 bases and J by 1 base. The CDR3 bases are TGTGCCAGCTCACCGCTCACTGGGACTAGCGGGAGTGGGTCCTACGAGCAGTACTTC. This sequence encodes CASSPLTGTSGSGSYEQYF.

The V and J genes are TRBV7-3 and TRBJ2-3; 8 bases line up with TRBD2. From germline, CDR1 is SGHTA and CDR2 FQGTGA. V lost 1 base, J lost 6 bases, and 9 bases stayed unmatched. The CDR3 has 16 residues. This CDR3 reads CASSLMDGRAGDTQYF. The CDR3 coding sequence is TGTGCCAGCAGCTTAATGGACGGGAGGGCGGGGGATACGCAGTATTTT.